This note documents a single T cell receptor beta chain sequence. This record comes from a study of shared clonotypes between healthy human individuals. Study-level information: Per-donor plates numbered three CD4 naive, three CD4 memory, two CD8 naive and one CD8 memory.

From germline, CDR1 is WNHNN and CDR2 SYGVQD (reference sequence). V was trimmed by 5 bases and J by 0 bases, leaving 12 bases between them. The CDR3 loop spans 15 amino acids. The assay was immunoSEQ multiplex PCR, and TCRdb's table has in-frame clones only and misses some. The sample shows about 1.1 million clones, roughly 74% of them seen only once. Sequencing was performed on memory CD4+ T cells from PBMCs. As to subset: CD45RA-negative fraction. The sequence was obtained from a man between 18 and 29 years old in good health. Some clones in this sample may be carry-over from other donors' samples. The chain carries TRBV10-1 and TRBJ2-3; D is ambiguous. CDR3 amino acids: CASSPRVLSTDTQYF. Written as DNA, the CDR3 is TGCGCCAGCAGTCCCAGAGTTTTAAGCACAGATACGCAGTATTTT.